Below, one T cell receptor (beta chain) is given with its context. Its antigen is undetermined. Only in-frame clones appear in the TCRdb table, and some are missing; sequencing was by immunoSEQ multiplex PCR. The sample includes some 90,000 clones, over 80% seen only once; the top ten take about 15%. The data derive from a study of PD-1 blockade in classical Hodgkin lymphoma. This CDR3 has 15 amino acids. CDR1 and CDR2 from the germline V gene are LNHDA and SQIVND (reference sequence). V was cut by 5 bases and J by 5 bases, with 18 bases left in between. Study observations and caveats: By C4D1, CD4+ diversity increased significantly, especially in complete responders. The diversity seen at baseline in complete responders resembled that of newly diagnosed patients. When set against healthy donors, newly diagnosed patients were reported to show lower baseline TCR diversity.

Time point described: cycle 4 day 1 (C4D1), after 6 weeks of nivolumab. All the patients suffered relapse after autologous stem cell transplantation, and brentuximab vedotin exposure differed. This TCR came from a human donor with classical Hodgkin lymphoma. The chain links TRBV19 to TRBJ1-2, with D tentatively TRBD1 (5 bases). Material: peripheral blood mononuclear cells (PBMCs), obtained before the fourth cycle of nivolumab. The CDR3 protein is CASSFQPSGGYGYTF. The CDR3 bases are TGTGCCAGTAGTTTCCAACCTTCTGGGGGTTATGGCTACACCTTC. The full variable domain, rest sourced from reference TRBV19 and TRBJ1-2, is DGGITQSPKYLFRKEGQNVTLSCEQNLNHDAMYWYRQDPGQGLRLIYYSQIVNDFQKGDIAEGYSVSREKKESFPLTVTSAQKNPTAFYLCASSFQPSGGYGYTFGSGTRLTVV.